This TCR beta chain was obtained from a study of blood T cell repertoires in COVID-19. Across the whole study: The analysed material was cDNA or gDNA that came from T cells, B-cell-depleted T cells, or PBMCs.

This CDR3 has 14 amino acids. V shed 0 bases and J shed 2 bases, with 8 bases lying between them. Germline V gene lookup returns CDR1 LGHDT and CDR2 YNNKEL (reference sequence). Study processing details: Estimates of nucleated cell counts were drawn from the amplification of reference gene primers. Sequenced by immunoSEQ multiplex PCR; TCRdb stores in-frame clones only, minus some. The V and J calls and clone size come from that table; D and trimming were worked out from the DNA. The sample yields about 26,000 clones, around 91% seen once. The chain joins TRBV3-1 (or the pseudogene TRBV3-2) to TRBJ2-7; D unclear. The specimen was peripheral blood. This sequence originates from a man aged 70 or older with acute or convalescent COVID-19. The CDR3 sequence: CASSQDLTTYEQYF. Written as DNA, the CDR3 is TGTGCCAGCAGCCAAGATCTGACAACCTACGAGCAGTACTTC.